This is a list of T cell receptor beta chains from one sample in a study of synovial regulatory T cells in juvenile arthritis. Only in-frame clones appear in the TCRdb table, and some are missing; sequencing was by immunoSEQ multiplex PCR. This sample's table has about 10,000 clones. Sequences were obtained from Treg cells from blood. These receptors originate from a donor aged 2-30 years with juvenile idiopathic arthritis. CDR3s include the opening cysteine and the closing phenylalanine or tryptophan.

V: TRBV10-3; J: TRBJ2-3; CDR3: CAVGDTQYF
V: TRBV27; J: TRBJ1-2; CDR3: CASSPGGQGRYGYTF
V: TRBV5-4; J: TRBJ2-3; CDR3: CASRSGGALTDTQYF
V: TRBV19; J: TRBJ2-7; CDR3: CASSIVGGTYEQYF
V: TRBV29-1; J: TRBJ1-1; CDR3: CSVERNTEAFF
V: TRBV7-6; J: TRBJ2-2; CDR3: CASSLGAGPSRGGELFF
V: TRBV7-9; J: TRBJ1-1; CDR3: CASTPQFEGAFF
V: TRBV5-1; J: TRBJ1-6; CDR3: CASSFLIRGSGLLSPLHF
V: TRBV6-1; J: TRBJ1-4; CDR3: CASVEQRSNEKLFF
V: TRBV6-6; J: TRBJ1-1; CDR3: CASSSYTEAFF
V: TRBV6-6; J: TRBJ2-3; CDR3: CASRLRSRLADTQYF
V: TRBV28; J: TRBJ1-2; CDR3: CASSSAGEGYTF
V: TRBV6-5; J: TRBJ1-5; CDR3: CASSYRRNQPQHF
V: TRBV18; J: TRBJ2-7; CDR3: CASSPGLHEQYF
V: TRBV15; J: TRBJ2-2; CDR3: CATSSTSRGRYGELFF
V: TRBV4-2; J: TRBJ2-7; CDR3: CASSQGAAGRGVYEQYF
V: TRBV4-3; J: TRBJ1-1; CDR3: CASSPRTGSSVNTEAFF